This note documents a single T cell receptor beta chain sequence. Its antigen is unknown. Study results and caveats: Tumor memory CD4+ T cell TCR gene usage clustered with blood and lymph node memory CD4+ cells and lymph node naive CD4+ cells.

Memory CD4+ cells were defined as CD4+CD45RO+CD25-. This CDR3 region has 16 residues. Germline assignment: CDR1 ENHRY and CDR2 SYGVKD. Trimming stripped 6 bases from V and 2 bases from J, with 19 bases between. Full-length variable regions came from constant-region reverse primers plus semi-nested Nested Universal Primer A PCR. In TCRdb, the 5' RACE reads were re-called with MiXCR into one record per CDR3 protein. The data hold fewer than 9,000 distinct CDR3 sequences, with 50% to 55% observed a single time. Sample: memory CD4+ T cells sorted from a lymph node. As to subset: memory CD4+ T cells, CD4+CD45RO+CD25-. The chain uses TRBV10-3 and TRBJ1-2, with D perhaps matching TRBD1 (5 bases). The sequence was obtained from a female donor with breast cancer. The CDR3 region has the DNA TGTGCCATCAGACCTACTGGCGGGGACCTCAACTATGGCTACACCTTC. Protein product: CAIRPTGGDLNYGYTF.